These 25 T cell receptor beta chains came from one sample sequenced in a study of T cells after somatic rescue of genetic block. Sequencing used immunoSEQ multiplex PCR; TCRdb keeps in-frame clones, though not all of them. The table includes around 70,000 clones, about nine tenths detected once. Sequencing used peripheral blood mononuclear cells (PBMCs). The receptor source for this set is a middle-aged man.

The chain recombines TRBV7-8 with TRBJ2-5; unclear D gene. Germline V gene data show CDR1 as SGHVS and CDR2 as FQNEAQ. The CDR3 totals 13 residues. V lost 5 bases to trimming and J lost 0 bases, with 7 bases between them. CDR3 amino acids: CASSPGHQETQYF. In DNA, the CDR3 is TGTGCCAGCAGCCCCGGGCACCAAGAGACCCAGTACTTC.

The chain combines TRBV4-1 with TRBJ1-1; D is unclear. CDR3 length equals 16 residues. The V and J ends lost 2 bases and 0 bases respectively, with 13 bases between them. CDR1 is MGHRA and CDR2 is YSYEKL in the germline V gene. CDR3 DNA: TGCGCCAGCAGCCAATTGGATCTCATCATGAACACTGAAGCTTTCTTT. This sequence encodes CASSQLDLIMNTEAFF.

The chain recombines TRBV6-5 with TRBJ1-1, with D perhaps TRBD1 (5 bases). The V gene lost 6 bases and the J gene lost 0 bases, with 11 bases spanning the gap. The CDR3 length is 14 residues. CDR1 MNHEY and CDR2 SVGAGI come from the germline V gene. CDR3 protein: CASSPGRLNTEAFF. The CDR3 bases are TGTGCCAGCAGCCCGGGACGTTTGAACACTGAAGCTTTCTTT.

This clone has just a few counts. This sequence joins TRBV30 and TRBJ2-4; weak D call: TRBD2 (6 bases). Germline CDR1 GTSNPN, CDR2 SVGIG (reference sequence). There are 13 residues in the CDR3. V lost 8 bases and J 5 bases, leaving 16 bases between the germline ends. CDR3 coding DNA: TGTGCCGTCGTATCCGGGGGACAAAACATTCAGTACTTC. Protein product: CAVVSGGQNIQYF.

The chain recombines TRBV19 with TRBJ2-7, with D perhaps assigned TRBD1 or TRBD2 (5 bases each). The CDR3 is made up of 16 amino acids. V was pared by 1 base and J by 2 bases, with 15 bases between. CDR1 and CDR2 (germline): LNHDA, SQIVND (reference sequence). The CDR3 DNA sequence: TGTGCCAGTAGTATAGGAGGGGCTCCCGGGGCCTACGAGCAGTACTTC. Translated: CASSIGGAPGAYEQYF.

This chain links TRBV6-4 with TRBJ2-3; 12 bases are a match to TRBD2. The trim removed 5 bases at V and 3 bases at J, leaving 3 bases unmatched. This CDR3 spans 15 amino acids. The germline V gene encodes CDR1 MRHNA and CDR2 SNTAGT. The CDR3 loop is CASSKLAGGTDTQYF. The DNA of the CDR3 is TGTGCCAGCAGTAAACTAGCGGGAGGTACAGATACGCAGTATTTT.

The chain links TRBV11-1 to TRBJ2-1, with D perhaps matching TRBD2 (6 bases). V lost 6 bases, J lost 6 bases, and 12 bases lay in between. The CDR3 is 13 amino acids. Germline V gives CDR1 SGHAT, CDR2 FQDESV (reference sequence). DNA for the CDR3: TGTGCCAGCAGGCGCAGGGAGGCCAATGAGCAGTTCTTC. Translating it yields CASRRREANEQFF. Complete variable domain (other parts from reference TRBV11-1 and TRBJ2-1): EAEVAQSPRYKITEKSQAVAFWCDPISGHATLYWYRQILGQGPELLVQFQDESVVDDSQLPKDRFSAERLKGVDSTLKIQPAELGDSAMYLCASRRREANEQFFGPGTRLTVL.

This rearrangement joins TRBV6-5 to TRBJ1-5; TRBD1 matches 12 bases. V was pared by 6 bases and J by 4 bases, with 4 bases of the junction left unmatched. Per the germline V gene, CDR1 is MNHEY and CDR2 is SVGAGI. CDR3 length: 15 residues. CDR3 region: CASSKGQGANQPQHF. The CDR3 DNA reads as TGTGCCAGCAGCAAGGGACAGGGGGCTAATCAGCCCCAGCATTTT.

The rearrangement joins TRBV4-3 to TRBJ1-1; D remains ambiguous. Germline V gives CDR1 LGHNA, CDR2 YSLEER. V was shortened by 6 bases and J by 3 bases, with 17 bases between the two germline ends. The CDR3 length is 15 residues. CDR3: CASRPNMMFDTEAFF. The CDR3 DNA is TGCGCCAGCAGGCCGAATATGATGTTCGACACTGAAGCTTTCTTT.

The rearrangement uses TRBV5-4 and TRBJ1-1, with 7 bases that match TRBD1. CDR3 length: 12 residues. Germline values: CDR1 SGHNT, CDR2 YYREEE (reference sequence). V was pared by 4 bases and J by 7 bases, with 4 bases of the junction left unmatched. This chain's CDR3 is CASSQNRGEAFF. CDR3 in DNA: TGTGCCAGCAGCCAAAACAGGGGTGAAGCTTTCTTT.

V is TRBV28 and J is TRBJ2-7; 12 bases line up with TRBD2. The trim removed 7 bases at V and 4 bases at J, leaving 8 bases unmatched. Germline V gives CDR1 MDHEN, CDR2 SYDVKM. The length of the CDR3 is 15 residues. CDR3: CASTSGRVRRYEQYF. DNA of the CDR3: TGTGCCAGCACTAGCGGGAGGGTAAGGCGGTACGAGCAGTACTTC.

The V call is TRBV7-9, the J call TRBJ2-5; 8 bases align to TRBD2. Germline CDR1 is SEHNR and CDR2 is FQNEAQ (reference sequence). The CDR3 contains 14 residues. Trimming at V came to 6 bases and at J to 2 bases, leaving 5 bases not matched to a gene. The chain's CDR3 is CASSTSGLQETQYF. Here the CDR3 DNA reads TGTGCCAGCAGTACTAGCGGACTTCAAGAGACCCAGTACTTC.

The rearrangement uses TRBV7-9 and TRBJ2-3; the match to TRBD1 covers 9 bases. CDR1 and CDR2 from the germline V gene are SEHNR and FQNEAQ (reference sequence). The CDR3 runs 15 residues. Trimming took 4 bases from V and 6 from J; bases not matched to a gene: 8. The CDR3 DNA reads as TGTGCCAGCAGCTGGGACAGGGTCGGTTACGATACGCAGTATTTT. Encoded protein: CASSWDRVGYDTQYF.

This chain uses TRBV5-1 with TRBJ2-7; TRBD2 agrees at 12 bases. This CDR3 spans 15 amino acids. Germline V gene data show CDR1 as SGHRS and CDR2 as YFSETQ. V lost 4 bases, J lost 3 bases, and 5 bases stayed unmatched. Here the CDR3 reads CASSPGTSGYYEQYF. DNA for the CDR3: TGCGCCAGCAGCCCCGGGACTAGCGGGTACTACGAGCAGTACTTC.

This chain links TRBV2 with TRBJ1-5; D call uncertain. Germline V lookup: CDR1 SNHLY, CDR2 FYNNEI. The germline V and J ends were trimmed by 4 bases and 0 bases, with 7 bases remaining between them. The CDR3 spans 14 residues. CDR3 nucleotides: TGTGCCAGCAGTGCAATGTATAGCAATCAGCCCCAGCATTTT. Translation: CASSAMYSNQPQHF. Filled out from reference TRBV2 and TRBJ1-5, the complete variable domain reads EPEVTQTPSHQVTQMGQEVILRCVPISNHLYFYWYRQILGQKVEFLVSFYNNEISEKSEIFDDQFSVERPDGSNFTLKIRSTKLEDSAMYFCASSAMYSNQPQHFGDGTRLSIL.

The genes are TRBV5-1 and TRBJ2-7; 12 positions agree with TRBD1. The CDR3 consists of 16 residues. Trimming removed 0 bases from V and 6 bases from J; junction bases left unmatched: 7. Per the germline V gene, CDR1 is SGHRS and CDR2 is YFSETQ. The CDR3 nucleotides read TGCGCCAGCAGCTTGGTAACCGGGACAGGGGGCGGCGAGCAGTACTTC. Translating gives CASSLVTGTGGGEQYF.

This chain connects TRBV12-5 to TRBJ1-3; D is uncertain. This CDR3 spans 13 amino acids. From germline, CDR1 is LGHNT and CDR2 FRNRAP. Trimming took 1 base from V and 8 from J, leaving 9 bases between them. This CDR3 is CASGLGATDTIYF. The CDR3 DNA reads TGTGCTAGTGGTTTGGGAGCCACAGACACCATATATTTT.

The V and J genes are TRBV11-2 and TRBJ2-7; D gene uncertain. CDR1 SGHAT and CDR2 FQNNGV come from the germline V gene. The CDR3 is 13 residues long. Trimming removed 1 base from V and 0 bases from J, with 4 bases in between. The CDR3 nucleotides read TGTGCCAGCAGCTTAGTGGTCTCCTACGAGCAGTACTTC. Translating gives CASSLVVSYEQYF.

The V call is TRBV19, the J call TRBJ2-5; possible D gene TRBD1, 7 bases. The V gene's germline CDR1 is LNHDA and CDR2 SQIVND (reference sequence). V was shortened by 5 bases and J by 3 bases, with 10 bases between the two germline ends. CDR3 length equals 13 residues. The CDR3 spells CASSRGTEETQYF. CDR3 coding DNA: TGTGCCAGTAGTCGGGGGACAGAAGAGACCCAGTACTTC.

The chain employs TRBV6-6 and TRBJ2-5; D is undetermined. With the DNA end fitting TRBJ2-7 better, the J assignment may be wrong. The CDR3 consists of 15 residues. Germline CDR1 is MNHNY and CDR2 is SVGAGI (reference sequence). The CDR3, as DNA: TGTGCCAGCAGGTACAGCCGGGCAAGCTCCTACGAGCAGTACTTC. This sequence encodes CASRYSRASSYEQYF.

This clone appeared once. This rearrangement joins TRBV6-1 to TRBJ1-1; tentative D call: TRBD1 (6 bases). V shed 5 bases and J shed 1 base, with 11 bases lying between them. The CDR3 covers 14 residues. From germline, CDR1 is MNHNS and CDR2 SASEGT. As DNA, the CDR3 is TGTGCCAGCAGTTTTCAGGGGTCGAACACTGAAGCTTTCTTT. Translating gives CASSFQGSNTEAFF.

The genes are TRBV18 and TRBJ2-7, with TRBD1 identical over 7 bases. Trimming took 3 bases from V and 0 from J; bases not matched to a gene: 5. This CDR3 region has 15 residues. The germline V gene has CDR1 KGHSH and CDR2 LQKENI. Written as DNA, the CDR3 is TGTGCCAGCTCACCCCCGGACAGGAGCTCCTACGAGCAGTACTTC. Its protein is CASSPPDRSSYEQYF.

The genes are TRBV10-1 and TRBJ2-5; tentatively, D is TRBD1 (5 bases). The CDR3 extends over 14 amino acids. V gave up 3 bases and J gave up 2 bases, with 10 bases separating them. Germline V gene sequence: CDR1 WNHNN, CDR2 SYGVQD (reference sequence). CDR3 loop: CASSEGQAQETQYF. The CDR3, as DNA: TGCGCCAGCAGTGAAGGACAAGCTCAAGAGACCCAGTACTTC.

This chain uses TRBV7-6 with TRBJ2-7; weak D call: TRBD1 (5 bases). Per the germline V gene, CDR1 is SGHVS and CDR2 is FNYEAQ. The CDR3 is made up of 12 amino acids. V was cut by 4 bases and J by 4 bases, with 8 bases left in between. CDR3 protein: CASSSQGYEQYF. CDR3 in DNA: TGTGCCAGCAGCTCCCAGGGTTACGAGCAGTACTTC.

This sequence joins TRBV6-4 and TRBJ2-2, with a weak D call TRBD2 (6 bases). Trimming left V 5 bases short and J 1 base short, with 11 bases between. CDR3 size: 15 residues. Germline-derived CDR1 and CDR2 are MRHNA and SNTAGT. CDR3: CASSPGTQNTGELFF. For the CDR3, the DNA is TGTGCCAGCAGTCCCGGGACTCAGAACACCGGGGAGCTGTTTTTT.